The clone carrying this T cell receptor beta chain has a handful of counts. This sample stems from a study of human T cells and chemical hapten exposure. From germline, CDR1 is SGHNT and CDR2 YYREEE (reference sequence). V shed 5 bases and J shed 4 bases, with 13 bases lying between them. The CDR3 length is 15 residues. TCRdb re-called the RACE reads with MiXCR, one entry per CDR3 protein. The table records just under 65,000 distinct CDR3 sequences, approximately 10% of them present only once. Stated time point: patch test 3, about 24 weeks after DPC sensitization. Regarding treatment: therapeutic diphenylcyclopropenone sensitization with weekly scalp DPC.

This TCR derives from a woman aged 25 to 39 with alopecia areata. Some clones in this sample may be carry-over from other donors' samples. The chain employs TRBV5-4 and TRBJ2-6, with D uncertain. The specimen was whole blood, collected in connection with sensitization to the hapten diphenylcyclopropenone (DPC). CDR3 DNA: TGTGCCAGCAGTCCTCAGGTGGACGGGGCCAACGTCCTGACTTTC. It is translated as CASSPQVDGANVLTF.